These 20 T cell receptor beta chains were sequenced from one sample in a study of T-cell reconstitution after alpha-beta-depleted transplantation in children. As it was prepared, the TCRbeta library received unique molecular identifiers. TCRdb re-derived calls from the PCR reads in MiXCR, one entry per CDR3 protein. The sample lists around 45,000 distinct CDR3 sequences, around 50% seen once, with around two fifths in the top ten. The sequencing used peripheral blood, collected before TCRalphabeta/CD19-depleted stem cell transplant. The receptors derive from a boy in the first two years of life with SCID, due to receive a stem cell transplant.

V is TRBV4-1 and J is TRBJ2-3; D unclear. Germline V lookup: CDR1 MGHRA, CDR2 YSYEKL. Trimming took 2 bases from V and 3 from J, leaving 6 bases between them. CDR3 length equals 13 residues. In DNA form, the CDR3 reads TGCGCCAGCAGCCAACGCAGGACAGATACGCAGTATTTT. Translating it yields CASSQRRTDTQYF.

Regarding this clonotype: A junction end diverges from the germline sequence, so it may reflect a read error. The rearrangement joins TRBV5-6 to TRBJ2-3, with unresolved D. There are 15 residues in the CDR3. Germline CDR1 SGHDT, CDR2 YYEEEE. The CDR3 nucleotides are TGTGCCAGCAGCTTGGGGCCCTCGAGCACAGATACGCAGTTTTTT. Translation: CASSLGPSSTDTQFF. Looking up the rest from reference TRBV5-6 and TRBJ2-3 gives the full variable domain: DAGVTQSPTHLIKTRGQQVTLRCSPKSGHDTVSWYQQALGQGPQFIFQYYEEEERQRGNFPDRFSGHQFPNYSSELNVNALLLGDSALYLCASSLGPSSTDTQFFGPGTRLTVL.

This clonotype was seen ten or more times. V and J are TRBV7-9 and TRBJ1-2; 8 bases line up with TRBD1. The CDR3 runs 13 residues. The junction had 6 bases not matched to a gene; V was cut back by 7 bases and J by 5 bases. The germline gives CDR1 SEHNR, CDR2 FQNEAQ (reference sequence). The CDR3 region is CASNEQGGYGYTF. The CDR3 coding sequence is TGTGCCAGCAACGAACAGGGGGGGTATGGCTACACCTTC.

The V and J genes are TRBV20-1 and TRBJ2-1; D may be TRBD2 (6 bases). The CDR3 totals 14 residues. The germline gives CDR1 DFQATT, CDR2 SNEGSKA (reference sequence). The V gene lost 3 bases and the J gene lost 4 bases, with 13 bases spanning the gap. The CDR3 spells CSASSGGGYNEQFF. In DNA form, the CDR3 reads TGCAGTGCTAGCTCCGGGGGAGGATACAATGAGCAGTTCTTC.

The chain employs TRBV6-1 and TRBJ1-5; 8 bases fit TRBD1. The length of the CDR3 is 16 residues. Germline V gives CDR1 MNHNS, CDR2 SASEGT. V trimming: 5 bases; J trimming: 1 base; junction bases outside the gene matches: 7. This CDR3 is CASSPRTGLSNQPQHF. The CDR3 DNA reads TGTGCCAGCAGTCCAAGGACAGGGTTGAGCAATCAGCCCCAGCATTTT.

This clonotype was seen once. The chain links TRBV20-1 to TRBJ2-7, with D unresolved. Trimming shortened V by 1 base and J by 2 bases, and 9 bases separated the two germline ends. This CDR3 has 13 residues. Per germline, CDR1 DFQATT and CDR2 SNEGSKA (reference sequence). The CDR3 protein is CSARGTEAYEQYF. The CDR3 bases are TGCAGTGCTAGAGGAACAGAAGCCTACGAGCAGTACTTC.

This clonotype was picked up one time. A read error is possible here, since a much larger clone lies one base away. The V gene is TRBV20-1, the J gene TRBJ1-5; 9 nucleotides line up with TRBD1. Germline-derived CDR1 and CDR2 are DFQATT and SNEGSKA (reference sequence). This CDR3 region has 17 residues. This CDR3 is CCARDGDRAGGNQPQHF. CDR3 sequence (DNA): TGCTGTGCTAGAGATGGGGACAGGGCGGGAGGCAATCAGCCCCAGCATTTT.

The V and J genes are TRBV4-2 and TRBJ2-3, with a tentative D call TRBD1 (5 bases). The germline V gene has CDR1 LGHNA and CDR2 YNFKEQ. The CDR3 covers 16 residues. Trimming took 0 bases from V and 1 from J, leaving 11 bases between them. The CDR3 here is CASSQERGSGTDTQYF. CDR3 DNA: TGTGCCAGCAGCCAAGAAAGGGGTTCGGGCACAGATACGCAGTATTTT.

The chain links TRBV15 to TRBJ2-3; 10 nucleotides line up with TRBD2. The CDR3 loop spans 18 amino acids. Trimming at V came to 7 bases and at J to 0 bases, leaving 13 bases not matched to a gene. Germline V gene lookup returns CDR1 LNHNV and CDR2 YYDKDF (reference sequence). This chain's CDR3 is CATTPGVAGGTSTDTQYF. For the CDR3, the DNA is TGTGCCACCACCCCAGGAGTAGCGGGGGGAACTAGCACAGATACGCAGTATTTT.

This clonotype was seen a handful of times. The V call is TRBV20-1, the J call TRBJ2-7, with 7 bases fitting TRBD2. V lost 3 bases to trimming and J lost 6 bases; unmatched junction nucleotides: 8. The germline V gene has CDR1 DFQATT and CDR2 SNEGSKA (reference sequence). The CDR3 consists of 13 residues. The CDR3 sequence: CSARVPSGVEQYF. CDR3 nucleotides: TGCAGTGCTAGGGTTCCTAGCGGAGTCGAGCAGTACTTC.

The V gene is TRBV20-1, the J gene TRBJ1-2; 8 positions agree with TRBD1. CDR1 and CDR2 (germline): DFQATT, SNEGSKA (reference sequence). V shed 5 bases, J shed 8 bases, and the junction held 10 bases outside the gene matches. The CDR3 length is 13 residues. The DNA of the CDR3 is TGCAGTGCTCTCTGGGCAGGGGGCGACGGCTACACCTTC. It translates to CSALWAGGDGYTF.

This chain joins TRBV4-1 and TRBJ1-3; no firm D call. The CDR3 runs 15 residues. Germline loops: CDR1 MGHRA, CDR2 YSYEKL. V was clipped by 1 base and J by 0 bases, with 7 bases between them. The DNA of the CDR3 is TGCGCCAGCAGCCAAGCCAGGTTCTCTGGAAACACCATATATTTT. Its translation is CASSQARFSGNTIYF.

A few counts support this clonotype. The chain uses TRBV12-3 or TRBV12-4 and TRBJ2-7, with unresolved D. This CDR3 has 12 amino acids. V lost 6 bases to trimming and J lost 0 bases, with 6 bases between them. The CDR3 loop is CASSPRSYEQYF. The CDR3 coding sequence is TGTGCCAGCAGCCCTCGCTCCTACGAGCAGTACTTC.

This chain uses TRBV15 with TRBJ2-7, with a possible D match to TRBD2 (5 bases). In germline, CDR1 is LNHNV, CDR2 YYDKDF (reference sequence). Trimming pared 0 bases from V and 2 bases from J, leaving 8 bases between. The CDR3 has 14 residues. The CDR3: CATSREGLTYEQYF. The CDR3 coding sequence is TGTGCCACCAGCAGAGAAGGACTCACCTACGAGCAGTACTTC.

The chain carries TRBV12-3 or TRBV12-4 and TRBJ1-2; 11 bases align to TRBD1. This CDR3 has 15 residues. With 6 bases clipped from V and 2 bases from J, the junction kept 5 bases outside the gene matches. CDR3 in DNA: TGTGCCAGCAGCCGGACAGGGGGCACGAACTATGGCTACACCTTC. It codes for CASSRTGGTNYGYTF.

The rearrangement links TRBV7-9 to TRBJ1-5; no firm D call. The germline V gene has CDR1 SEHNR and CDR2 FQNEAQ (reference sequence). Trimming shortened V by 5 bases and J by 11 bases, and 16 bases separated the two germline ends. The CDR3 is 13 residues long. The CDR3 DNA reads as TGTGCCAGCAGCGAAAAGGGCAGTACTACCCAGCATTTT. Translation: CASSEKGSTTQHF. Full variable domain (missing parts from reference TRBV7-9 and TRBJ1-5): DTGVSQNPRHKITKRGQNVTFRCDPISEHNRLYWYRQTLGQGPEFLTYFQNEAQLEKSRLLSDRFSAERPKGSFSTLEIQRTEQGDSAMYLCASSEKGSTTQHFGDGTRLSIL.

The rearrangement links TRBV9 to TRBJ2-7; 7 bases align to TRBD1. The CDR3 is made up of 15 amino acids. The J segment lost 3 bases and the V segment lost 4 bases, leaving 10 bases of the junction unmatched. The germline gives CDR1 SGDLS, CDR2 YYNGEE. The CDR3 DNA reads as TGTGCCAGCAGCCCAAAGACAGGGAGTCTCTACGAGCAGTACTTC. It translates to CASSPKTGSLYEQYF.

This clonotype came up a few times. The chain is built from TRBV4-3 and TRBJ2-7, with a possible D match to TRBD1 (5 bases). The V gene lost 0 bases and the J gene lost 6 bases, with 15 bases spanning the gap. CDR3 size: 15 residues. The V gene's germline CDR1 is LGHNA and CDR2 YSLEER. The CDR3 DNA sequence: TGCGCCAGCAGCCAAGATCTTGGGGCCTCGGTCGAGCAGTACTTC. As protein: CASSQDLGASVEQYF.

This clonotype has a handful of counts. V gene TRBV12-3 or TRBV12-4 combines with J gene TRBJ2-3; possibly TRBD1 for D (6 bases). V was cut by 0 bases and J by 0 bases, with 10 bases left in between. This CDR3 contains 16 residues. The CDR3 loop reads CASSLALGASTDTQYF. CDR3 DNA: TGTGCCAGCAGTTTAGCTTTGGGGGCCAGCACAGATACGCAGTATTTT.

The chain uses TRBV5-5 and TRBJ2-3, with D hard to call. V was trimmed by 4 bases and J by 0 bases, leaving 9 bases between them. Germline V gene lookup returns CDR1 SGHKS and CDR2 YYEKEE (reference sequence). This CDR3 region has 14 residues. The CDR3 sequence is CASSPDTSTDTQYF. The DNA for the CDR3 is TGTGCCAGCAGCCCCGACACAAGCACAGATACGCAGTATTTT.